Shown below are 16 T cell receptor beta chains from a single sample sequenced in a study of blood T cell repertoires in COVID-19. The table came from immunoSEQ multiplex PCR; TCRdb's copy has only in-frame clones and leaves some out. This sample has 150,000 to 200,000 clones; roughly 82% occur once, and the top ten carry 15%. Sequenced sample: PBMCs or T cells enriched from blood (not recorded which). Receptors originate from a man aged 50 or older who had recovered from COVID-19.

The CDR3: CASSPRPGGEVGSPLHF. The CDR3 DNA follows: TGTGCCAGCAGCCCTAGACCAGGGGGCGAAGTAGGATCACCCCTCCACTTT. The V and J genes are TRBV3-1 (or the pseudogene TRBV3-2) and TRBJ1-6, with TRBD1 matching over 8 bases. With V trimmed by 4 bases and J by 10 bases, 15 bases remained unmatched. The CDR3 is made up of 17 amino acids. From germline, CDR1 is LGHDT and CDR2 YNNKEL (reference sequence).

The rearrangement uses TRBV4-1 and TRBJ1-3; D is ambiguous. The ends were cut back, 0 bases at V and 4 bases at J, with 10 bases in the middle. Per the germline V gene, CDR1 is MGHRA and CDR2 is YSYEKL. The CDR3 is made up of 15 amino acids. The CDR3 bases are TGCGCCAGCAGCCAAGATCGGAGAGTAGGAAACACCATATATTTT. Its protein product is CASSQDRRVGNTIYF.

This clone was counted only a few times. The chain couples TRBV6-5 to TRBJ1-1; 7 bases agree with TRBD1. CDR3 size: 14 residues. Looked up from germline, CDR1 is MNHEY and CDR2 is SVGAGI. J lost 4 bases, V lost 8 bases, and 10 bases had no gene match. The CDR3 here is CASARSGTVTEAFF. The DNA of the CDR3 is TGTGCCAGCGCCCGATCAGGGACAGTCACTGAAGCTTTCTTT.

By sample share, this clone is medium-sized. This chain links TRBV10-3 with TRBJ1-6; D is ambiguous. The CDR3 is 17 residues long. Germline loops: CDR1 ENHRY, CDR2 SYGVKD. V dropped 0 bases and J dropped 8 bases, with 17 bases sitting between them. Here the CDR3 DNA reads TGTGCCATCAGTGAGTCGGGGAGCAGGTCTGTGGATTCACCCCTCCACTTT. It translates to CAISESGSRSVDSPLHF.

V usage is TRBV15 and J usage is TRBJ1-2; tentative D call: TRBD1 (6 bases). The V gene lost 3 bases and the J gene lost 7 bases, with 21 bases spanning the gap. The CDR3 is 16 amino acids. Per germline, CDR1 LNHNV and CDR2 YYDKDF (reference sequence). As DNA, the CDR3 is TGTGCCACCAGCAGGGGAACAGAGACAGGAATCGGTGGCTACACCTTC. Translation gives CATSRGTETGIGGYTF.

This chain joins TRBV3-1 (or the pseudogene TRBV3-2) and TRBJ2-7; the match to TRBD1 covers 7 bases. This CDR3 spans 17 amino acids. Germline loops: CDR1 LGHDT, CDR2 YNNKEL (reference sequence). The V segment lost 1 base and the J segment 2 bases; nucleotides outside the gene matches: 11. The CDR3 nucleotides are TGTGCCAGCAGCCAAGCTAGGGGGACAGCCAAAGCCTACGAGCAGTACTTC. It encodes CASSQARGTAKAYEQYF.

The rearrangement joins TRBV6-5 to TRBJ1-3; weak D call: TRBD1 (5 bases). Germline V gene data show CDR1 as MNHEY and CDR2 as SVGAGI. The V end was cut by 6 bases, the J end by 2 bases, with 14 bases between. The CDR3 extends over 15 amino acids. The CDR3 DNA reads TGTGCCAGCAGGACCTGGGGGGAGGCTGGAAACACCATATATTTT. This encodes CASRTWGEAGNTIYF.

This chain joins TRBV6-5 and TRBJ1-1, with 8 bases matching TRBD1. There are 13 residues in the CDR3. Looked up from germline, CDR1 is MNHEY and CDR2 is SVGAGI. V gave up 6 bases and J gave up 5 bases; unmatched junction bases: 5. CDR3 nucleotides: TGTGCCAGCAGGGACAGGGCGCGTACTGAAGCTTTCTTT. Its translation: CASRDRARTEAFF.

In nucleotides, the CDR3 is TGTGCCAGCAGCCTAGCCGGGAGCACCGGGGAGCTGTTTTTT. Its translation: CASSLAGSTGELFF. The V call is TRBV11-3, the J call TRBJ2-2; TRBD2 is a possible D gene (6 bases). CDR3 length: 14 amino acids. The germline V and J ends were trimmed by 5 bases and 4 bases, with 11 bases remaining between them. CDR1 and CDR2 from the germline V gene are SGHNT and YENEEA.

This sequence joins TRBV2 and TRBJ2-1; D possibly corresponds to TRBD1 (5 bases). Germline CDR1 is SNHLY and CDR2 is FYNNEI. CDR3 length: 15 amino acids. Trimming shortened V by 3 bases and J by 5 bases, and 14 bases separated the two germline ends. The CDR3 region has the DNA TGTGCCAGCAGTGACCAGGGTGGTTCGCACAATGAGCAGTTCTTC. It is translated as CASSDQGGSHNEQFF.

This sequence joins TRBV24-1 and TRBJ1-2, with D tentatively TRBD1 (5 bases). V lost 4 bases, J lost 6 bases, and 8 bases lay in between. The germline gives CDR1 KGHDR, CDR2 SFDVKD. CDR3 length equals 12 residues. This CDR3 reads CATSDQGNGYTF. DNA for the CDR3: TGTGCCACCAGTGACCAGGGAAATGGCTACACCTTC.

V is TRBV19 and J is TRBJ1-3; a possible D gene is TRBD1 (5 bases). Per the germline V gene, CDR1 is LNHDA and CDR2 is SQIVND (reference sequence). This CDR3 is 14 amino acids long. Trimming left V 5 bases short and J 1 base short, with 9 bases between. DNA of the CDR3: TGTGCCAGTAGTCCCAGGGATTCTGGAAACACCATATATTTT. Translation gives CASSPRDSGNTIYF.

This chain connects TRBV3-1 (or the pseudogene TRBV3-2) to TRBJ1-2, with a possible D match to TRBD1 (5 bases). The CDR3 totals 15 residues. The germline V gene encodes CDR1 LGHDT and CDR2 YNNKEL (reference sequence). Trimming pared 1 base from V and 2 bases from J, leaving 11 bases between. CDR3 sequence: CASSQGTGGNYGYTF. The DNA for the CDR3 is TGTGCCAGCAGCCAAGGAACGGGGGGGAACTATGGCTACACCTTC.

V and J are TRBV6-5 and TRBJ1-5; 8 bases agree with TRBD1. The CDR3 runs 15 residues. Germline CDR1 and CDR2: MNHEY and SVGAGI. J lost 4 bases, V lost 4 bases, and 6 bases had no gene match. The CDR3 DNA follows: TGTGCCAGCAGTTCTGACAGGGGCGAGAATCAGCCCCAGCATTTT. This codes for CASSSDRGENQPQHF.

This sequence joins TRBV5-4 and TRBJ2-3, with unresolved D. Looked up from germline, CDR1 is SGHNT and CDR2 is YYREEE (reference sequence). V was pared by 4 bases and J by 4 bases, with 13 bases between. The CDR3 is 14 amino acids. CDR3 protein: CASSPPGAPDTQYF. Written as DNA, the CDR3 is TGTGCCAGCAGCCCACCTGGTGCGCCAGATACGCAGTATTTT.

This clone was picked up one time. The CDR3 sequence is CASSPGQGADSPLHF. CDR3 nucleotide sequence: TGTGCCAGCAGCCCCGGACAGGGGGCGGATTCACCCCTCCACTTT. The gene calls are TRBV7-9 and TRBJ1-6; 11 bases map to TRBD1. Unmatched junction bases numbered 5, after V lost 5 bases and J lost 8 bases. The CDR3 totals 15 residues. Germline CDR1 SEHNR, CDR2 FQNEAQ (reference sequence). Filled out from reference TRBV7-9 and TRBJ1-6, the complete variable domain reads DTGVSQNPRHKITKRGQNVTFRCDPISEHNRLYWYRQTLGQGPEFLTYFQNEAQLEKSRLLSDRFSAERPKGSFSTLEIQRTEQGDSAMYLCASSPGQGADSPLHFGNGTRLTVT.